The rows below give T cell receptor beta chains drawn from one sample of a study of blood T cell repertoires in COVID-19. The protocol was immunoSEQ multiplex PCR, while the TCRdb copy is restricted to in-frame clones and leaves out a portion. The repertoire holds 200,000 or so clones, with roughly 90% as singletons. Sequencing input: PBMCs or T cells enriched from blood (not recorded which). The receptors here all came from a woman in her 30s who had recovered from COVID-19. Both conserved end residues are part of each CDR3. The order of the fields is CDR3 length, V gene, CDR3 protein.

CDR3 length: 16; V gene: TRBV6-2/TRBV6-3; CDR3 protein: CASSPSGTGTTGELFF
CDR3 length: 15; V gene: TRBV4-2; CDR3 protein: CASSQDRFEGYGYTF
CDR3 length: 14; V gene: TRBV14; CDR3 protein: CASSQDRGRSPLHF
CDR3 length: 15; V gene: TRBV27; CDR3 protein: CASSFPRTLNTEAFF
CDR3 length: 13; V gene: TRBV4-3; CDR3 protein: CASSQDSGDTQYF
CDR3 length: 14; V gene: TRBV27; CDR3 protein: CASSPVRGGEKLFF
CDR3 length: 15; V gene: TRBV4-3; CDR3 protein: CASSQVSGRNQPQHF
CDR3 length: 16; V gene: TRBV4-2; CDR3 protein: CASSQAGTPRRDEQFF
CDR3 length: 16; V gene: TRBV11-2; CDR3 protein: CASSLAQAGGQETQYF
CDR3 length: 14; V gene: TRBV19; CDR3 protein: CASIRLAGDNEQFF
CDR3 length: 13; V gene: TRBV2; CDR3 protein: CASTEGLIYEQYF
CDR3 length: 15; V gene: TRBV4-2; CDR3 protein: CASSLGTGESYGYTF
CDR3 length: 13; V gene: TRBV27; CDR3 protein: CASMGQTYNEQFF
CDR3 length: 14; V gene: TRBV7-2; CDR3 protein: CASSSSGVDTEAFF
CDR3 length: 14; V gene: TRBV27; CDR3 protein: CASSFSRVDTEAFF
CDR3 length: 17; V gene: TRBV5-6; CDR3 protein: CASSLDRLDRFTDTQYF
CDR3 length: 13; V gene: TRBV12-3/TRBV12-4; CDR3 protein: CASSLLTNYGYTF
CDR3 length: 15; V gene: TRBV16; CDR3 protein: CASSQETGLFEKLFF
CDR3 length: 16; V gene: TRBV19; CDR3 protein: CASSPRQGARNYGYTF
CDR3 length: 11; V gene: TRBV20-1; CDR3 protein: CSAEGDQPQHF
CDR3 length: 12; V gene: TRBV11-2; CDR3 protein: CASSSDGWQAFF
CDR3 length: 15; V gene: TRBV3-1/TRBV3-2; CDR3 protein: CASSQVNIGVETQYF
CDR3 length: 15; V gene: TRBV25-1; CDR3 protein: CASSGTGTGVEKLFF
CDR3 length: 17; V gene: TRBV27; CDR3 protein: CASSLGTSGGPYNEQFF
CDR3 length: 14; V gene: TRBV6-2/TRBV6-3; CDR3 protein: CASSPQTGATEAFF
CDR3 length: 15; V gene: TRBV16; CDR3 protein: CASSQSGTPNEKLFF
CDR3 length: 17; V gene: TRBV19; CDR3 protein: CASSSPWGGASTDTQYF
CDR3 length: 14; V gene: TRBV4-1; CDR3 protein: CASSPLTGYTEAFF
CDR3 length: 14; V gene: TRBV6-2/TRBV6-3; CDR3 protein: CASSPGQVVSPLHF
CDR3 length: 16; V gene: TRBV28; CDR3 protein: CASRAGLRGSNQPQHF
CDR3 length: 13; V gene: TRBV7-3; CDR3 protein: CASSSRTGNEQYF
CDR3 length: 15; V gene: TRBV5-1; CDR3 protein: CASSLAYSGYNEQFF
CDR3 length: 13; V gene: TRBV9; CDR3 protein: CASSAPHLETQYF
CDR3 length: 12; V gene: TRBV7-2; CDR3 protein: CASSLAQGPQHF
CDR3 length: 16; V gene: TRBV3-1/TRBV3-2; CDR3 protein: CASSQDTTSGGNEQFF
CDR3 length: 13; V gene: TRBV28; CDR3 protein: CASTHADRFEQYF
CDR3 length: 15; V gene: TRBV3-1/TRBV3-2; CDR3 protein: CASSQLAPGVDTQYF
CDR3 length: 16; V gene: TRBV4-3; CDR3 protein: CASSQDLGGNINGYTF
CDR3 length: 13; V gene: TRBV5-8; CDR3 protein: CASSRQSNQPQHF
CDR3 length: 15; V gene: TRBV27; CDR3 protein: CASSLSTGSNYGYTF
CDR3 length: 14; V gene: TRBV6-6; CDR3 protein: CASRAAGGGGELFF
CDR3 length: 18; V gene: TRBV21-1; CDR3 protein: CASSKDKLGQGVYNEQFF
CDR3 length: 15; V gene: TRBV6-1; CDR3 protein: CASSEALDRAYGYTF
CDR3 length: 15; V gene: TRBV19; CDR3 protein: CASSTTGTGNQPQHF
CDR3 length: 15; V gene: TRBV4-3; CDR3 protein: CASSFRHGVNTEAFF
CDR3 length: 15; V gene: TRBV24-1; CDR3 protein: CATSDLETELYVYTF
CDR3 length: 13; V gene: TRBV5-1; CDR3 protein: CASSSGQYTEAFF
CDR3 length: 15; V gene: TRBV2; CDR3 protein: CASSIRGSYNSPLHF
CDR3 length: 13; V gene: TRBV4-3; CDR3 protein: CASSQDRGYEQYF
CDR3 length: 11; V gene: TRBV3-1/TRBV3-2; CDR3 protein: CASSQLAEQFF
CDR3 length: 15; V gene: TRBV9; CDR3 protein: CASSVRGGSGNTIYF
CDR3 length: 18; V gene: TRBV27; CDR3 protein: CASSLKGLGLPHNSPLHF
CDR3 length: 13; V gene: TRBV11-3; CDR3 protein: CASSLGGGETQYF
CDR3 length: 17; V gene: TRBV19; CDR3 protein: CASSIGGGLPITDTQYF
CDR3 length: 15; V gene: TRBV7-2; CDR3 protein: CASSAILGGGNEQYF
CDR3 length: 13; V gene: TRBV6-5; CDR3 protein: CASSRGGGTEAFF